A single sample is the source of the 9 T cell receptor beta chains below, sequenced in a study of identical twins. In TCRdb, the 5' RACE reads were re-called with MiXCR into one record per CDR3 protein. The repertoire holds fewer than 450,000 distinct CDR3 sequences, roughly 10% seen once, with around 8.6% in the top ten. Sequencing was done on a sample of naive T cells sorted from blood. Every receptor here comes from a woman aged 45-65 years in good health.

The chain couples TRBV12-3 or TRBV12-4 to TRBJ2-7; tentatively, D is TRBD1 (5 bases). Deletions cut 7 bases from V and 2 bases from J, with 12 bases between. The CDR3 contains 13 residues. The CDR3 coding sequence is TGTGCCAGCAAACTAACAGGTACCTACGAGCAGTACTTC. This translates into CASKLTGTYEQYF.

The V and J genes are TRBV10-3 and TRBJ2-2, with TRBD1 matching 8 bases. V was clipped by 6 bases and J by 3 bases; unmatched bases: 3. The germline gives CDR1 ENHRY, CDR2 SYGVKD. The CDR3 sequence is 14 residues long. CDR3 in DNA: TGTGCCATCAGACCGGGACAGGACACCGGGGAGCTGTTTTTT. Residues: CAIRPGQDTGELFF.

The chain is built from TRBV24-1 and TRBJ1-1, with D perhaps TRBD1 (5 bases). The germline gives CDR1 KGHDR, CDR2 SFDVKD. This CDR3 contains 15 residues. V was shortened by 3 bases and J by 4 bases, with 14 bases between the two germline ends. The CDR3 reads CATSDPRGGSTEAFF. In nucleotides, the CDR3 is TGTGCCACCAGTGATCCTCGCGGGGGTAGCACTGAAGCTTTCTTT.

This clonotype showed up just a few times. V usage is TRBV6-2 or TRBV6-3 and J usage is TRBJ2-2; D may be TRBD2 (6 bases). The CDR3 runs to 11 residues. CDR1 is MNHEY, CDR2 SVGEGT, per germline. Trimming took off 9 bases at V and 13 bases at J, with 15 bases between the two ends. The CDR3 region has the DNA TGTGCCAGGACCGGGACTTGGGCGCTGTTTTTT. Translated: CARTGTWALFF.

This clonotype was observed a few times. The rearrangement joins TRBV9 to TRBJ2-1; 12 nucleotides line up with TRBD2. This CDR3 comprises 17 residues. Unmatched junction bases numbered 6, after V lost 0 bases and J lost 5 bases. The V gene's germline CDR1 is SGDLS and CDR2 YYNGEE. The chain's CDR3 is CASSVESTSGRDNEQFF. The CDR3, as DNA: TGTGCCAGCAGCGTAGAGTCGACTAGCGGGAGAGACAATGAGCAGTTCTTC.

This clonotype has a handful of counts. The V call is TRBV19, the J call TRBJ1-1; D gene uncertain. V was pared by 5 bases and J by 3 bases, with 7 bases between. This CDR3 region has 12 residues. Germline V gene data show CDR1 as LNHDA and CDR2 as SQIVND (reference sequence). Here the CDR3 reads CASSFTHTEAFF. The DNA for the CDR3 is TGTGCCAGTAGTTTCACCCACACTGAAGCTTTCTTT.

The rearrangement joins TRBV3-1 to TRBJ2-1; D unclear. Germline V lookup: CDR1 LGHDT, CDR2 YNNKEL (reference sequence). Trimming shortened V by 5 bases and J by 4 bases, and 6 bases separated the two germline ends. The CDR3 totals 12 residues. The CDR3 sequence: CASSAYYNEQFF. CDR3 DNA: TGTGCCAGCAGCGCGTATTACAATGAGCAGTTCTTC.

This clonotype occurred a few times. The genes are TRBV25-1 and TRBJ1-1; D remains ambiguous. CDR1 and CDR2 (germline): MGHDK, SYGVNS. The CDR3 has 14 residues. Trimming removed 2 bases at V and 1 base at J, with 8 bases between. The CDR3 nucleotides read TGTGCCAGCAGTGAAACTGGCGGGAACACTGAAGCTTTCTTT. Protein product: CASSETGGNTEAFF.

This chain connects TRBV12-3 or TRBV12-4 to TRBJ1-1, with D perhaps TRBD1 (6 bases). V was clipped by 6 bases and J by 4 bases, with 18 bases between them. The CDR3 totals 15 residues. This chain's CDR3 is CASRMGGGSRTEAFF. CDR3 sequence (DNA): TGTGCCAGCAGGATGGGGGGCGGAAGTCGCACTGAAGCTTTCTTT.